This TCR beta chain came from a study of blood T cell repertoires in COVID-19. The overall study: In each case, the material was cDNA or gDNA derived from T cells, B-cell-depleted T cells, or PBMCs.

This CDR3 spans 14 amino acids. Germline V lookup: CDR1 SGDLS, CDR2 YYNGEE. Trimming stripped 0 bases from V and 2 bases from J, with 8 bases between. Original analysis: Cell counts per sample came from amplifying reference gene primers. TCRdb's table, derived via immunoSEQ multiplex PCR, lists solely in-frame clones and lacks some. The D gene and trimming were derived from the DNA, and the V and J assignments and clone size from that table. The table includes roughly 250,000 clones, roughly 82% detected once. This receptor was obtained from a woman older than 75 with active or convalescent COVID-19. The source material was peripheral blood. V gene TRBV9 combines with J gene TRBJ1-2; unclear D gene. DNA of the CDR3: TGTGCCAGCAGCGTAGGTGGGGAGAACTATGGCTACACCTTC. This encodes CASSVGGENYGYTF.